The 5 T cell receptor beta chains given below trace back to one sample, sequenced in a study of cytomegalovirus exposure and HLA in healthy donors. The PCR contained 60 Vbeta and 13 Jbeta primers. Measured with immunoSEQ multiplex PCR; TCRdb has only the in-frame clones, and not every one. The table has about 150,000 clones, 60% to 85% seen once; the top ten hold approximately 4%. The sequenced sample was PBMCs. Source of these receptors: a middle-aged woman in good health and CMV-seronegative.

The CDR3: CASFSGNTEAFF. The CDR3 DNA is TGCGCCAGCTTTTCGGGAAACACTGAAGCTTTCTTT. This rearrangement joins TRBV10-2 to TRBJ1-1; D is unclear. Germline CDR1 is WSHSY and CDR2 is SAAADI. Trimming pared 8 bases from V and 2 bases from J, leaving 9 bases between. The CDR3 consists of 12 residues.

Only a few counts were recorded for this clone. V usage is TRBV7-9 and J usage is TRBJ1-1, with 9 bases fitting TRBD1. Germline CDR1 SEHNR, CDR2 FQNEAQ (reference sequence). The ends lost 6 bases at V and 0 bases at J; junction bases unmatched: 5. CDR3 length: 15 residues. The chain's CDR3 is CASRRTGVLNTEAFF. CDR3 nucleotide sequence: TGTGCCAGCAGACGGACAGGGGTGCTGAACACTGAAGCTTTCTTT.

The chain couples TRBV5-6 to TRBJ1-5; 8 nucleotides agree with TRBD1. CDR1 and CDR2 (germline): SGHDT, YYEEEE. The CDR3 has 16 amino acids. Unmatched junction bases numbered 8, after V lost 5 bases and J lost 1 base. This CDR3 reads CASSLDRGASNQPQHF. CDR3 DNA: TGTGCCAGCAGTTTAGACAGGGGTGCCAGCAATCAGCCCCAGCATTTT. The variable domain in full, with the rest retrieved from reference TRBV5-6 and TRBJ1-5, is DAGVTQSPTHLIKTRGQQVTLRCSPKSGHDTVSWYQQALGQGPQFIFQYYEEEERQRGNFPDRFSGHQFPNYSSELNVNALLLGDSALYLCASSLDRGASNQPQHFGDGTRLSIL.

This chain joins TRBV27 and TRBJ2-7; 9 bases agree with TRBD1. The CDR3 runs 14 residues. The V segment lost 5 bases and the J segment 5 bases; nucleotides outside the gene matches: 7. In germline, CDR1 is MNHEY, CDR2 SMNVEV (reference sequence). The CDR3 protein is CASSTRDRVNEQYF. The DNA for the CDR3 is TGTGCCAGCAGTACCCGGGACAGGGTAAACGAGCAGTACTTC.

The chain joins TRBV18 to TRBJ1-2, with D possibly TRBD1 on 6 matching bases. The ends were cut back, 1 base at V and 6 bases at J, with 18 bases in the middle. This CDR3 contains 16 residues. CDR1 is KGHSH, CDR2 LQKENI, per germline. The DNA for the CDR3 is TGTGCCAGCTCACCACTAGGCCCGCGGACAGTCAATGGCTACACCTTC. Translating it yields CASSPLGPRTVNGYTF.